This T cell receptor (beta chain) was identified in a study of CD8+ T cells in alopecia areata. RNA extraction and reverse transcription yielded cDNA as sequencing template. Sequencing used immunoSEQ multiplex PCR; TCRdb keeps in-frame clones, though not all of them. The data show fewer than 250,000 clones, with 50% to 60% seen just once and over 0.4% held by the top ten. The CDR3 runs 13 residues. Germline trimming cut 7 bases from V and 0 bases from J; bases unmatched to any gene: 4. The germline gives CDR1 SQVTM, CDR2 ANQGSEA. V and J are TRBV29-1 and TRBJ2-3; TRBD1 matches at 7 bases. The origin of this receptor is a human donor with alopecia areata. Sequenced material: CD4+ T cells sorted from blood, taken at week 0. The CDR3 DNA follows: TGCAGCGGAGGACAGGTCAGCACAGATACGCAGTATTTT. Translation: CSGGQVSTDTQYF.